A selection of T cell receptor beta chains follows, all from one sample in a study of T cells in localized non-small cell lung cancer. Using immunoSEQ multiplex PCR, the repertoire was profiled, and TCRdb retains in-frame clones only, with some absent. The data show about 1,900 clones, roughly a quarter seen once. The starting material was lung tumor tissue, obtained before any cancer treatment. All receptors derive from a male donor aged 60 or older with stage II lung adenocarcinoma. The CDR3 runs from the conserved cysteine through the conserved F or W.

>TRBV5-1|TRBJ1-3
CARPSGGSRNTIYF
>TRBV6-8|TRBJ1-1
CASSRQAKNTEAFF
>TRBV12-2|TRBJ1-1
CAVTPWTPIMNTEAFF
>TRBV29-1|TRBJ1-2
CSVGGQGHYGYTF
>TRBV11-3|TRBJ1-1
CASSGMAAGTGTTKDFF
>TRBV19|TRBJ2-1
CASSSPTSGGYNEQFF
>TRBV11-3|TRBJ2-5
CASSLGSSWETQYF
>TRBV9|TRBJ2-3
CASSAQLAGAADTQYF
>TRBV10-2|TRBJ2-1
CASSELSNEQFF
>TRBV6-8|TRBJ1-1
CASSGGTDTEAFF
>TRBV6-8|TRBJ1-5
CASSTQGALGNQPQHF
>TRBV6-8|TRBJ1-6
CASSKDRGNSPLHF
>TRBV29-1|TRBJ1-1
CSLSTGRNTEAFF
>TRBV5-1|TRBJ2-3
CASSSTEPTDTQYF
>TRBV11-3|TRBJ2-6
CASTLWAGANVLTF
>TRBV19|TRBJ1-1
CASLWQGQVGTEAFF
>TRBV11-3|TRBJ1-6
CASSHRDNYNSPLHF
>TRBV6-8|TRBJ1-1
CASSYDWSQKVEAFF
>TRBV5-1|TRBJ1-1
CASSKDGVNTEAFF
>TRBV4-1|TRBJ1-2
CASSQVGGVGYGYTF
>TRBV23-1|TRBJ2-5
CASRLDRESQETQYF
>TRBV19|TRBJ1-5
CASSMLQGGYQPQHF
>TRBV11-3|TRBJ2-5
CASSADRGRLETQYF
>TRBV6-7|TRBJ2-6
CASSPSRRLQSRANVLTF
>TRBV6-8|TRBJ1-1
CASKGGGSTEAFF
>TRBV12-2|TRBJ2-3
CASRSPVDRDDTQYF
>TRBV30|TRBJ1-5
CAWSLGVYSNQPQHF